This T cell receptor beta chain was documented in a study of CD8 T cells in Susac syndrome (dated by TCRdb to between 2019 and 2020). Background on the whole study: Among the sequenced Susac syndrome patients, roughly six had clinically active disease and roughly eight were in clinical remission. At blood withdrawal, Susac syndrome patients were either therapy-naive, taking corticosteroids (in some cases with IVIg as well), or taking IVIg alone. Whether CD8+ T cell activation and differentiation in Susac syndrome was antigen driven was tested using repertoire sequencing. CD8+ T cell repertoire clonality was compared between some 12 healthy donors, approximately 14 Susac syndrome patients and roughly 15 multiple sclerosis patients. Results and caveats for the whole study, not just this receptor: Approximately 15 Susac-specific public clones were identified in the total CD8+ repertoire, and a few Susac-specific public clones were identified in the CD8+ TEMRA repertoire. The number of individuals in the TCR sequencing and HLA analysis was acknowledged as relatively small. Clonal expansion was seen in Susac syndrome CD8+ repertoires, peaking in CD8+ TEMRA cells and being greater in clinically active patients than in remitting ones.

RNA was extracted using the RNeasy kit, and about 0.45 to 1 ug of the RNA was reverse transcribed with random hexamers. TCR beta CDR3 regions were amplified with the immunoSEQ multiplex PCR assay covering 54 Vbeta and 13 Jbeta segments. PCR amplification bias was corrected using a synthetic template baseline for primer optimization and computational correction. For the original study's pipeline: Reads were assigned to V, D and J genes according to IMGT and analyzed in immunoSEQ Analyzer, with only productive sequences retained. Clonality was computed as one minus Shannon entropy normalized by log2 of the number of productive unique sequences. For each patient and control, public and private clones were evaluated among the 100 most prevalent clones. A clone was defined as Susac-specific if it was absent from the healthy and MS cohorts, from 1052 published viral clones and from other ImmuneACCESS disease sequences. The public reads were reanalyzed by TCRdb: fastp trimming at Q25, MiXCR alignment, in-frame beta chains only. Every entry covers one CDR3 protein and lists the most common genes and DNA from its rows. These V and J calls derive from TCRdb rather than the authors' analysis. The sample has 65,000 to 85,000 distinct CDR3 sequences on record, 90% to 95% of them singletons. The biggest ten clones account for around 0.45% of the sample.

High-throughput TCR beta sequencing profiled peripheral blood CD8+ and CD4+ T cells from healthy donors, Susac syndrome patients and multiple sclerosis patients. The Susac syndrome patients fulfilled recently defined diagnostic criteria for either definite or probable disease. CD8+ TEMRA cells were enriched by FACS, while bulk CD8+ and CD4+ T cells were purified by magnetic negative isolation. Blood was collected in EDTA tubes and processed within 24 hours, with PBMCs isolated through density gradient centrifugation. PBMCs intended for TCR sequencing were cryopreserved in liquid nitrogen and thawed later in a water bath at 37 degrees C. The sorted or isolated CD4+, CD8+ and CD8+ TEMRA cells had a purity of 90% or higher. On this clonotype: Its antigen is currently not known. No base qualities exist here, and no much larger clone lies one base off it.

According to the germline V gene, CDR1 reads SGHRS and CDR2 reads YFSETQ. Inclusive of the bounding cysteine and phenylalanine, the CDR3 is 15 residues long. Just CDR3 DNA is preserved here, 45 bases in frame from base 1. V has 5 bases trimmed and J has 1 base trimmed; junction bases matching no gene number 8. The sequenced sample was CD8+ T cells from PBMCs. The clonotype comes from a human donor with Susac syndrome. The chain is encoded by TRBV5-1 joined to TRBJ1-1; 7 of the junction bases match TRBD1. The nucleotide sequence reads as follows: TGCGCCAGCAGTTTTTCGGGACAGCCGAACACTGAAGCTTTCTTT. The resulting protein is CASSFSGQPNTEAFF.